Sequencing of this T cell receptor (beta chain) was carried out in a study of blood T cell repertoires in COVID-19. At the level of the study: The United States, Italy and Spain were the sources of the acute and convalescent COVID-19 samples. T cells, B-cell-depleted T cells, or PBMCs supplied cDNA or gDNA.

Authors' data handling: Estimates of nucleated cell counts were drawn from the amplification of reference gene primers. Assay: immunoSEQ multiplex PCR; the TCRdb copy retains only in-frame clones and omits some. V, J and clone size derive from that table, while D and trimming were established from the DNA sequence. In the table there are 200,000 or so clones, 80% to 90% of which are singletons. Germline loops: CDR1 MNHNY, CDR2 SVGAGI (reference sequence). This CDR3 is 14 amino acids long. Trimming pared 0 bases from V and 3 bases from J, leaving 9 bases between. The clonotype comes from a man in his fifties or sixties who had recovered from COVID-19. Sample: peripheral blood. This sequence joins TRBV6-6 and TRBJ2-7; tentatively, D is TRBD2 (6 bases). DNA for the CDR3: TGTGCCAGCAGTTACTCTGGGGGGTTCTACGAGCAGTACTTC. Amino acids: CASSYSGGFYEQYF.